Included here is one TCR beta chain sequence, with context. Its antigen is not identified. A read error may produce the germline difference seen at one junction end. CDR3 size: 18 residues. Germline V gene lookup returns CDR1 MGHRA and CDR2 YSYEKL. The data are from a study of tumor and adjacent non-tumor tissue in lung cancer. About the research overall: There were 12 adenocarcinoma, 2 squamous cell carcinoma and 1 small cell lung cancer cases.

No cell sorting was done before RNA was extracted from the tissue. More than 3 cm separated this lung sample from the edge of the tumor. A modified ARM-PCR protocol with three rounds of nested PCR amplified TCRbeta. Each CDR3 protein is one row after TCRdb ran MiXCR on the multiplex PCR reads. This sample has approximately 66,000 distinct CDR3 sequences, with about 61% found just once. Study conclusions and caveats: Top 100 clones took a larger repertoire share in normal lung.

Material for sequencing was distant non-tumor lung tissue. This clonotype was obtained from a man aged 70-80 years with non-small cell lung cancer. The chain has TRBV4-1 and TRBJ2-6; D is perhaps TRBD1 (6 bases). CDR3: CANSQPTGTISGANVLTF. DNA of the CDR3: TGCGCCAACAGCCAACCGACAGGTACAATCTCTGGGGCCAACGTCCTGACTTTC.